The 8 T cell receptor beta chains below come from one sample, sequenced in a study of pediatric ulcerative colitis. One to two pinch biopsies were taken from the rectum during colonoscopy. Produced via immunoSEQ multiplex PCR; TCRdb's table is partial and in-frame only. There are 40,000 to 60,000 clones in the sample; under 80% occur only once, and about 4% lies in the top ten. The material sequenced was gut tissue. Source of these receptors: a girl aged 5-17 years with moderate ulcerative colitis.

This chain uses TRBV9 with TRBJ2-2, with D possibly TRBD2 on 6 matching bases. This CDR3 contains 16 residues. Per the germline V gene, CDR1 is SGDLS and CDR2 is YYNGEE. V lost 4 bases and J 6 bases, leaving 19 bases between the germline ends. The CDR3 sequence is CASSPQWQGGSGELFF. As DNA, the CDR3 is TGTGCCAGCAGCCCTCAGTGGCAGGGAGGATCCGGGGAGCTGTTTTTT.

This rearrangement joins TRBV5-1 to TRBJ1-2, with a weak D call TRBD1 (5 bases). With 1 base removed from V and 7 bases from J, the gap between germline ends came to 17 bases. This CDR3 region has 15 residues. CDR1 and CDR2 (germline): SGHRS, YFSETQ. DNA for the CDR3: TGCGCCAGCAGCTTGTCCGGACAAGTCCCGGGTGGCTACACCTTC. It translates to CASSLSGQVPGGYTF.

This chain links TRBV10-3 with TRBJ1-2; D gene unclear. Trimming cost V 4 bases and J 8 bases, with 20 bases left between them. The germline V gene has CDR1 ENHRY and CDR2 SYGVKD. The length of the CDR3 is 15 residues. The CDR3 sequence: CAISGGGHTLSGYTF. In nucleotides, the CDR3 is TGTGCCATCAGTGGAGGAGGCCATACCCTTTCGGGCTACACCTTC.

This chain uses TRBV5-1 with TRBJ2-7, with TRBD1 matching 10 bases. CDR1 is SGHRS, CDR2 YFSETQ, per germline. This CDR3 contains 15 residues. V shed 2 bases and J 3 bases; nucleotides not matched to a gene: 5. CDR3 amino acids: CASSFGGTGVYEQYF. The CDR3 region has the DNA TGCGCCAGCAGCTTTGGGGGGACAGGGGTCTACGAGCAGTACTTC.

The chain couples TRBV5-1 to TRBJ2-1; TRBD2 might be the D (6 bases). CDR1 is SGHRS, CDR2 YFSETQ, per germline. The V and J ends lost 6 bases and 9 bases respectively, with 16 bases between them. The CDR3 is 13 residues long. CDR3 coding DNA: TGCGCCAGCACCGCGGGAAATTCAGGTGAGCAGTTCTTC. Its protein product is CASTAGNSGEQFF.

The rearrangement uses TRBV5-4 and TRBJ2-3; no reliable D call. The CDR3 length is 15 residues. Looked up from germline, CDR1 is SGHNT and CDR2 is YYREEE (reference sequence). V lost 1 base and J 2 bases, leaving 11 bases between the germline ends. CDR3 amino acids: CASSLTGRNTDTQYF. As DNA, the CDR3 is TGTGCCAGCAGCTTGACCGGACGGAACACAGATACGCAGTATTTT.

The CDR3 DNA follows: TGTGCCAGCAGCTTGGAGGGGTGGACAATGAACACTGAAGCTTTCTTT. It encodes CASSLEGWTMNTEAFF. The chain has TRBV5-4 and TRBJ1-1; TRBD1 is a possible D gene (5 bases). This CDR3 has 16 amino acids. In germline, CDR1 is SGHNT, CDR2 YYREEE (reference sequence). Trimming pared 0 bases from V and 0 bases from J, leaving 12 bases between.

V usage is TRBV21-1 and J usage is TRBJ2-3; the table gives TRBD2 as D, unverified against the DNA. TRBV21-1 constitutes a pseudogene. This CDR3 is built from 15 residues. The CDR3 sequence is CASSKLSSYTDTQYF. For the CDR3, the DNA is TGTGCCAGCAGCAAGCTCTCTAGCTACACAGATACGCAGTATTTT.